The T cell receptor (beta chain) under discussion was sequenced for a study of blood T cell repertoires in COVID-19 (dated by TCRdb to 2018 to 2020). In the study overall: Samples covering the acute and convalescent phases of COVID-19 were provided by collaborators in the United States, Italy and Spain. The repertoires were released in a freely available public database meant as a resource for research on the immune response to SARS-CoV-2. The material from the prospective study consisted of cDNA or gDNA derived from T cells, B-cell-depleted T cells, or PBMCs. A de-identified subject ID, COVID-19 status, age in years and sex were almost always included in the sample metadata. Subjects who had been exposed to COVID-19, were actively infected with it, or had recovered from it provided the deeply sampled blood TCRbeta repertoires that made up the dataset. HLA class I and class II types, where available, came from metadata supplied by the sample provider rather than from assay-based typing. Samples came from the ongoing ImmuneRACE study (first 160 participants) plus 1,254 subjects from 6 global collaborators.

A note on this clone: This receptor's antigen is unknown. Base quality data are lacking; no much larger clone is found one base away.

Overall study results and their limits: How much clinical and demographic metadata was included differed by source and by participant, and the metadata was provided uncurated.

In the prospective study, participants were about 18 to 90 years old, resided in 25 or so geographic areas of the United States, and were enrolled through a virtual design. In the prospective study, participants were assigned to cohorts based on the clinical history participants reported in a screening survey and a study questionnaire. For ImmuneRACE Cohort 3, a participant was defined as recovered based on two consecutive negative NP/OP PCR tests, clearance by a healthcare professional, or resolution of symptoms. In the prospective study, whole blood, serum and a nasopharyngeal or oropharyngeal swab were collected from each participant by mobile phlebotomists. Participants in the prospective study had the option to provide additional blood draws and questionnaires over a roughly 2-month period. Before DNA extraction, blood samples from the prospective study were shipped at room temperature or frozen.

The CDR3 contains 12 residues, cysteine and phenylalanine counted. CDR3 DNA only is kept here, 36 bases in frame from base 1. Unmatched junction bases come to 7, with V trimmed by 11 bases and J by 5 bases. The germline V gene supplies CDR1 ENHRY and CDR2 SYGVKD. TCRbeta CDR3 regions were amplified from genomic DNA using the immunoSEQ Assay, a bias-controlled multiplex PCR. The authors processed their data as follows. Nucleated cell counts per sample were estimated from amplification of reference gene primers within the assay. To quantify the absolute abundance of each unique TCRbeta CDR3 rearrangement, sequence reads were collapsed and filtered. For each sample, productive Simpson clonality was calculated as the square root of Simpson's diversity index over productive rearrangements. TCRdb limited this immuneACCESS table to in-frame rearrangements with V and J called. A share of clones is missing; checked studies link under half to unresolved V genes, and the rest is unexplained. V and J calls and clone size come straight from that table; D and trimming were deduced from the DNA. The sample table shows 220,000 or so clones, and 80% to 85% are seen once. Approximately 7.3% of the sample is taken by the ten largest.

The sequence was collected from a woman in her thirties or forties who had recovered from COVID-19. The sequenced sample consisted of PBMCs or T cells enriched from blood (not recorded which). The chain links TRBV10-3 with TRBJ2-3, and 7 junctional nucleotides match TRBD1. Read as DNA, the sequence is TGTGCCGAAGGACAGGACAGAGATACGCAGTATTTT. It specifies CAEGQDRDTQYF.